This passage covers 3 T cell receptor beta chains from one sample sequenced in a study of blood T cell repertoires in COVID-19. Sequencing was performed with immunoSEQ multiplex PCR; in TCRdb, only in-frame clones are kept and a portion is missing. The sample contains nearly 250,000 clones, about 89% of which appear only once. Sequencing was done on a sample of peripheral blood. All receptors come from a woman aged 55-70 years who had recovered from COVID-19.

This chain joins TRBV7-8 and TRBJ1-6; possibly TRBD1 for D (5 bases). CDR1 and CDR2 from the germline V gene are SGHVS and FQNEAQ. V lost 4 bases and J 6 bases, leaving 16 bases between the germline ends. The CDR3 contains 16 residues. CDR3 loop: CASSSARQIINSPLHF. The CDR3 DNA reads TGTGCCAGCAGCTCAGCCAGACAGATAATTAATTCACCCCTCCACTTT.

The chain is built from TRBV6-6 and TRBJ2-5; TRBD2 might be the D (6 bases). CDR3 length: 12 amino acids. Germline lookup yields CDR1 MNHNY and CDR2 SVGAGI (reference sequence). Trimming cost V 0 bases and J 9 bases, with 8 bases left between them. The CDR3 spells CASSYSGGAQYF. CDR3 bases: TGTGCCAGCAGTTACTCTGGAGGGGCCCAGTACTTC.

This chain connects TRBV19 to TRBJ2-3; D not resolved. CDR3 length: 15 residues. Per the germline V gene, CDR1 is LNHDA and CDR2 is SQIVND (reference sequence). Trimming left V 5 bases short and J 0 bases short, with 12 bases between. CDR3 coding DNA: TGTGCCAGTAGTTTCGACACCTTTAGCACAGATACGCAGTATTTT. This sequence encodes CASSFDTFSTDTQYF.